The rows below give T cell receptor beta chains drawn from one sample of a study of CD8+ T cells in alopecia areata. Libraries were prepared by immunoSEQ multiplex PCR; TCRdb keeps only in-frame clonotypes and omits some of them. The table has 140,000 to 150,000 clones, roughly 54% seen once. The sequences come from CD8+ T cells sorted from blood, collected at week 4, from a patient treated with tofacitinib. These receptors were taken from a human donor with alopecia areata. CDR3s include the opening cysteine and the closing phenylalanine or tryptophan. Fields, in order: CDR3 DNA, CDR3 protein, clone size, D gene, J gene, V gene. A D gene is named only where the DNA matches it firmly. Only part of the rows carry a size: once, few, many, or a class if the clone is expanded.

CDR3 DNA: TGCGCCAGCAGCCAAGAGGACAGTCGCGGCACAGATACGCAGTATTTT
CDR3 protein: CASSQEDSRGTDTQYF
clone size: .
D gene: .
J gene: TRBJ2-3
V gene: TRBV4-1

CDR3 DNA: TGTGCCTGGAGTTGGGGACAGGGGTTGGTCACTGAAGCTTTCTTT
CDR3 protein: CAWSWGQGLVTEAFF
clone size: .
D gene: TRBD1
J gene: TRBJ1-1
V gene: TRBV30

CDR3 DNA: TGTGCCAGCAGCAGAGAGACAGGGGACGGCGAGCAGTACTTC
CDR3 protein: CASSRETGDGEQYF
clone size: .
D gene: TRBD1
J gene: TRBJ2-7
V gene: TRBV5-6

CDR3 DNA: TGCAGCGTTGTTCCAGGGGAGGCCGGGGAGCTGTTTTTT
CDR3 protein: CSVVPGEAGELFF
clone size: few
D gene: .
J gene: TRBJ2-2
V gene: TRBV29-1

CDR3 DNA: TGTGCCAGCAGCTTACAGACTTCCTACGAGCAGTACTTC
CDR3 protein: CASSLQTSYEQYF
clone size: .
D gene: .
J gene: TRBJ2-7
V gene: TRBV7-2

CDR3 DNA: TGCGCCAGCAGCTTTTCTGGACGGGACACTGAAGCTTTCTTT
CDR3 protein: CASSFSGRDTEAFF
clone size: few
D gene: .
J gene: TRBJ1-1
V gene: TRBV5-1

CDR3 DNA: TGTGCCTGGAGTGTCTCCGGGGAGCTGTTTTTT
CDR3 protein: CAWSVSGELFF
clone size: .
D gene: .
J gene: TRBJ2-2
V gene: TRBV30

CDR3 DNA: TGTGCCAGCAGACGCGGACAGGGGAACACAGATACGCAGTATTTT
CDR3 protein: CASRRGQGNTDTQYF
clone size: .
D gene: TRBD1
J gene: TRBJ2-3
V gene: TRBV11-1

CDR3 DNA: TGTGCCAGCAGCTTGGGCGGTTCCTCCTACGAGCAGTACTTC
CDR3 protein: CASSLGGSSYEQYF
clone size: .
D gene: .
J gene: TRBJ2-7
V gene: TRBV5-6

CDR3 DNA: TGCGCCAGCAGCCAAGTAACTGGAGATACGCAGTATTTT
CDR3 protein: CASSQVTGDTQYF
clone size: .
D gene: .
J gene: TRBJ2-3
V gene: TRBV4-3

CDR3 DNA: TGTGCCAGCAGCTTACGACTAGCGGGGGCCACCGGGGAGCTGTTTTTT
CDR3 protein: CASSLRLAGATGELFF
clone size: .
D gene: TRBD2
J gene: TRBJ2-2
V gene: TRBV7-8

CDR3 DNA: TGTGCCAGCAGCCAGACGGCTGAGCAGTTCTTC
CDR3 protein: CASSQTAEQFF
clone size: .
D gene: .
J gene: TRBJ2-1
V gene: TRBV11-2

CDR3 DNA: TGTGCCAGCAGTCCATTAATAGGGACCCAGTACTTC
CDR3 protein: CASSPLIGTQYF
clone size: .
D gene: .
J gene: TRBJ2-5
V gene: TRBV13

CDR3 DNA: TGTGCCAGCAGCGCCCGGGGTAGCACAGATACGCAGTATTTT
CDR3 protein: CASSARGSTDTQYF
clone size: few
D gene: .
J gene: TRBJ2-3
V gene: TRBV13

CDR3 DNA: TGTGCCAGCAGTTTATCAGGGACCGTTACGCAGTATTTT
CDR3 protein: CASSLSGTVTQYF
clone size: .
D gene: .
J gene: TRBJ2-3
V gene: TRBV27

CDR3 DNA: TGTGCTAGTGGTTTGGTACAACCAGGGGGCTCCTACGAGCAGTACTTC
CDR3 protein: CASGLVQPGGSYEQYF
clone size: .
D gene: TRBD1
J gene: TRBJ2-7
V gene: TRBV12-5

CDR3 DNA: TGTGCCAGCAGCTTCCCCCTGCAGGGGCGTATCGGCTACACCTTC
CDR3 protein: CASSFPLQGRIGYTF
clone size: once
D gene: .
J gene: TRBJ1-2
V gene: TRBV5-4

CDR3 DNA: TGTGCCAGCAGCTTAGAAGGGGAATACACCGGGGAGCTGTTTTTT
CDR3 protein: CASSLEGEYTGELFF
clone size: .
D gene: .
J gene: TRBJ2-2
V gene: TRBV11-2

CDR3 DNA: TGTGCCAGCTCCTTATCGGGCAATGAGCAGTTCTTC
CDR3 protein: CASSLSGNEQFF
clone size: .
D gene: .
J gene: TRBJ2-1
V gene: TRBV13

CDR3 DNA: TGTGCCAGCAGTTACCTGCGGGATCATTATAATTCACCCCTCCACTTT
CDR3 protein: CASSYLRDHYNSPLHF
clone size: few
D gene: .
J gene: TRBJ1-6
V gene: TRBV6-5

CDR3 DNA: TGTGCCAGCAGCCAAGGGAACCCTGGCTACACCTTC
CDR3 protein: CASSQGNPGYTF
clone size: .
D gene: .
J gene: TRBJ1-2
V gene: TRBV7-9

CDR3 DNA: TGTGCCAGCGGCGTGAACCCGGGCAATCAGCCCCAGCATTTT
CDR3 protein: CASGVNPGNQPQHF
clone size: few
D gene: .
J gene: TRBJ1-5
V gene: TRBV6-1

CDR3 DNA: TGCAGCGTCGCCGGGGGGGATCTCCAAGAGACCCAGTACTTC
CDR3 protein: CSVAGGDLQETQYF
clone size: .
D gene: TRBD2
J gene: TRBJ2-5
V gene: TRBV29-1

CDR3 DNA: TGTGCCATCGAGGCGGAGAACAATGAGCAGTTCTTC
CDR3 protein: CAIEAENNEQFF
clone size: .
D gene: .
J gene: TRBJ2-1
V gene: TRBV10-3

CDR3 DNA: TGTGCCAGCAGCCCCACCCCCCAATTAGTCTATGGCTACACCTTC
CDR3 protein: CASSPTPQLVYGYTF
clone size: few
D gene: .
J gene: TRBJ1-2
V gene: TRBV13

CDR3 DNA: TGTGCCAGCAGCTACAATCCGGGACAGCCGGACGGTACGCAGTATTTT
CDR3 protein: CASSYNPGQPDGTQYF
clone size: once
D gene: TRBD1
J gene: TRBJ2-3
V gene: TRBV9

CDR3 DNA: TGCAGCACCCTAGGCGGGGGTAGCCCTGAAGCTTTCTTT
CDR3 protein: CSTLGGGSPEAFF
clone size: .
D gene: .
J gene: TRBJ1-1
V gene: TRBV29-1

CDR3 DNA: TGCGCCAGCAGCCAATTCCTCGGTGATACCTACGAGCAGTACTTC
CDR3 protein: CASSQFLGDTYEQYF
clone size: .
D gene: .
J gene: TRBJ2-7
V gene: TRBV4-1

CDR3 DNA: TGTGCCAGCAGCCTAAGAGGGGGGGATGAGCAGTTCTTC
CDR3 protein: CASSLRGGDEQFF
clone size: few
D gene: .
J gene: TRBJ2-1
V gene: TRBV11-1

CDR3 DNA: TGTGCCAGCAGCTTAGTGGCGGGGGACACTGAAGCTTTCTTT
CDR3 protein: CASSLVAGDTEAFF
clone size: .
D gene: .
J gene: TRBJ1-1
V gene: TRBV7-9

CDR3 DNA: TGTGCCAGCAGCGTCAGGGGGGACCCCTATGGCTACACCTTC
CDR3 protein: CASSVRGDPYGYTF
clone size: .
D gene: TRBD1
J gene: TRBJ1-2
V gene: TRBV13

CDR3 DNA: TGTGCCAGCAGTTACTCCCAGGAGAGGGATCAGCCCCAGCATTTT
CDR3 protein: CASSYSQERDQPQHF
clone size: .
D gene: .
J gene: TRBJ1-5
V gene: TRBV6-5

CDR3 DNA: TGCGCCAGCAGCTTTTGGGACCTTCTCCCAAATGAGCAGTTCTTC
CDR3 protein: CASSFWDLLPNEQFF
clone size: few
D gene: .
J gene: TRBJ2-1
V gene: TRBV5-1

CDR3 DNA: TGTGCCAGCAGTCCATTACAGACAGGGACGAATGGCTACACCTTC
CDR3 protein: CASSPLQTGTNGYTF
clone size: once
D gene: TRBD1
J gene: TRBJ1-2
V gene: TRBV27

CDR3 DNA: TGTGCTAGTGTCCCTGCTCGCGGTCCTTTTAATGAGCAGTTCTTC
CDR3 protein: CASVPARGPFNEQFF
clone size: .
D gene: .
J gene: TRBJ2-1
V gene: TRBV12-5

CDR3 DNA: TGTGCCAGCAGTTCTCCACTAGCGGGGGAGAACACCGGGGAGCTGTTTTTT
CDR3 protein: CASSSPLAGENTGELFF
clone size: few
D gene: TRBD2
J gene: TRBJ2-2
V gene: TRBV27